The sequence of this T cell receptor (beta chain) was determined in a study of cytomegalovirus exposure and HLA in healthy donors. Whole-study context: Unique TCR beta sequences numbering approximately 100 million came from 150 million to 200 million T cells in an earlier analysis. Study-wide results and limits: Across all donors, roughly uniform sequencing depth was an assumption of the presence/absence analyses. Most TCR beta V segments were productive about 87% or about 30% of the time in an earlier analysis. Reported results showed that the classifier diagnosed cytomegalovirus status with high specificity and sensitivity.

Unmatched junction bases numbered 8, after V lost 6 bases and J lost 0 bases. The germline V gene has CDR1 SNHLY and CDR2 FYNNEI. The CDR3 has 17 residues. A note on this clone: As yet, its antigen is unknown.

This PCR relied on a set of 60 Vbeta primers and 13 Jbeta primers. The method was immunoSEQ multiplex PCR; TCRdb's version includes in-frame clones alone and lacks a portion of them. The top ten hold 2% of the sample, which has approximately 300,000 clones, 84% seen once. This chain joins TRBV2 and TRBJ1-3; 10 nucleotides align to TRBD1. Sequenced material: PBMCs. This sequence originates from a woman aged 40 to 49 in good health and CMV-seropositive. The CDR3 DNA follows: TGTGCCAGCAGCCCGGGACAGGGGAGGATCTCTGGAAACACCATATATTTT. Protein: CASSPGQGRISGNTIYF.